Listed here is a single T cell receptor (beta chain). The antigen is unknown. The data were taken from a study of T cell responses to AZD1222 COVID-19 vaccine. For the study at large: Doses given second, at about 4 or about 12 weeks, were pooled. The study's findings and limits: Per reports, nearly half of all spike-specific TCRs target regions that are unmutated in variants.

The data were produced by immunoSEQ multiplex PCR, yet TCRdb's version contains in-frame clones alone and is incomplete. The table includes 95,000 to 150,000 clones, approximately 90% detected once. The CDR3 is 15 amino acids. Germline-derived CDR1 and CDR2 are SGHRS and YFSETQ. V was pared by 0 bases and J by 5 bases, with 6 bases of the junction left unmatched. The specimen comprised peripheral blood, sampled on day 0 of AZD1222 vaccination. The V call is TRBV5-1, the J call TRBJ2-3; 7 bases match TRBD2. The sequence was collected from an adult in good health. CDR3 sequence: CASSLARGTEDTQYF. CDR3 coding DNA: TGCGCCAGCAGCTTGGCGCGGGGGACGGAAGATACGCAGTATTTT.